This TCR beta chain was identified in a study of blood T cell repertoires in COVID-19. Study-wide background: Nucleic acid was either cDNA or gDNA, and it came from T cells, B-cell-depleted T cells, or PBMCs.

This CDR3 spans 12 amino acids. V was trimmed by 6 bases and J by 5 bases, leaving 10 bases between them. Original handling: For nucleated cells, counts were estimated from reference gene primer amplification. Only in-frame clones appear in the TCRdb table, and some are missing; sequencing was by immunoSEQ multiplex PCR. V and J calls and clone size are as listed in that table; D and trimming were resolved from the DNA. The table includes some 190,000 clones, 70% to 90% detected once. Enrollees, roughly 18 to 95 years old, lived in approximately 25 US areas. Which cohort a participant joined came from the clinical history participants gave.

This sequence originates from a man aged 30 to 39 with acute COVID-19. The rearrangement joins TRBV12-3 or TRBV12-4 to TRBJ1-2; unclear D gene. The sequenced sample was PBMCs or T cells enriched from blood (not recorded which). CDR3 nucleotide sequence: TGTGCCAGCAGGCTACAGTCGTATGGCTACACCTTC. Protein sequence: CASRLQSYGYTF.